This T cell receptor (beta chain) was profiled in a study of sequential checkpoint blockade in melanoma. About the research overall: Arm A got nivolumab then ipilimumab; arm B the reverse, 1:1. TCRβ was sequenced from DNA of approximately 92 pretreatment tumors. After nivolumab or ipilimumab alone, some 20 patients had week-13 rebiopsies.

The CDR3 has 17 amino acids. Germline CDR1 SGHNT, CDR2 YENEEA. Trimming stripped 5 bases from V and 3 bases from J, with 20 bases between. Method: immunoSEQ multiplex PCR; TCRdb's copy keeps in-frame clones and lacks some. The table has about 3,200 clones, about 19% seen once. Treatment: randomized to nivolumab then ipilimumab (arm A) or the reverse (arm B). The table lists this clone with many counts. This sample comprised tumor tissue (inferred from file names), obtained from a patient given nivolumab and ipilimumab in sequence. This chain connects TRBV11-3 to TRBJ1-5; D unresolved. This sequence was found in a human donor with melanoma. CDR3 sequence: CASSPQTLTFDNQPQHF. The CDR3 DNA is TGTGCCAGCAGCCCCCAAACCCTGACCTTCGACAATCAGCCCCAGCATTTT.